One sample yielded the 2 T cell receptor beta chains listed below, sequenced in a study of metastatic and nonmetastatic thyroid tumors (dated by TCRdb to about 2020). The library was obtained by PCR. Reads for this sample came from an Illumina HiSeq 4000. Starting from the raw public reads, TCRdb applied fastp trimming at Q25, assembled clones with MiXCR and retained in-frame beta chains. A total of roughly 15,000 clones appear in this sample, 32% of them only once. Around 25% of the sample is taken by the ten largest. No treatment had been received by any patient before thyroid surgery. Input material: tumor tissue. These receptors originate from a female donor with papillary thyroid cancer or a benign thyroid nodule (not recorded which). Some clones in this sample may be carry-over from other donors' samples.

The V and J genes are TRBV30 and TRBJ1-5; TRBD1 is a possible D gene (5 bases). This CDR3 region has 14 residues. Germline V gives CDR1 GTSNPN, CDR2 SVGIG (reference sequence). V was cut by 2 bases and J by 1 base, with 9 bases left in between. The CDR3 DNA is TGTGCCTGGAGTCCAGGGTTAAGCAATCAGCCCCAGCATTTT. Its translation is CAWSPGLSNQPQHF.

As regards this clone: One end of the junction is discordant with germline, which a read error may explain. The chain links TRBV20-1 to TRBJ2-7; D uncertain. Per germline, CDR1 DFQATT and CDR2 SNEGSKA (reference sequence). This CDR3 spans 14 amino acids. In DNA, the CDR3 is TGCATTGCTGATTCCTTGACGGGTTCCTACGAGCAGTACTTC. Its translation: CIADSLTGSYEQYF.